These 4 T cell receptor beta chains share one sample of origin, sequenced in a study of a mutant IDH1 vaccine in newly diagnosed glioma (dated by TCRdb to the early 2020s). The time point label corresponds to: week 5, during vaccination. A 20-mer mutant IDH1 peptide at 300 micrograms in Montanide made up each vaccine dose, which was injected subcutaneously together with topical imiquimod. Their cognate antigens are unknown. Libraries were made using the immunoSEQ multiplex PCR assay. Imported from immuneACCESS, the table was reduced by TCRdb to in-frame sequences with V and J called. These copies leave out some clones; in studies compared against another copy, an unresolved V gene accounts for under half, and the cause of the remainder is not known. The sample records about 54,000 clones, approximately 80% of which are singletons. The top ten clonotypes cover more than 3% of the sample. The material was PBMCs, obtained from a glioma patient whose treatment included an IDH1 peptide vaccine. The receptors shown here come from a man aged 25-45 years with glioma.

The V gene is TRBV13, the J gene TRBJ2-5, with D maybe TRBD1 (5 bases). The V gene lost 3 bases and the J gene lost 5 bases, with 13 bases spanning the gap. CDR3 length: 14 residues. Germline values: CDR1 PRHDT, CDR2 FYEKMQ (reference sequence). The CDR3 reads CASSLGQSGETQYF. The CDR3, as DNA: TGTGCCAGCAGCTTGGGGCAGTCTGGGGAGACCCAGTACTTC. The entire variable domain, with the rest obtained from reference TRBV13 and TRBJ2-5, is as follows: AAGVIQSPRHLIKEKRETATLKCYPIPRHDTVYWYQQGPGQDPQFLISFYEKMQSDKGSIPDRFSAQQFSDYHSELNMSSLELGDSALYFCASSLGQSGETQYFGPGTRLLVL.

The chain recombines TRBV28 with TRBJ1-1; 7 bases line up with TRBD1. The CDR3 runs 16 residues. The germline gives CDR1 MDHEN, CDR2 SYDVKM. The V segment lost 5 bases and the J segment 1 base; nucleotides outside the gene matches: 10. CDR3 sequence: CASSPQQGKGNTEAFF. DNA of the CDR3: TGTGCCAGCAGTCCCCAACAGGGGAAGGGGAACACTGAAGCTTTCTTT.

CDR3 region: CASSFNKNTEAFF. The CDR3 DNA reads as TGTGCCAGCAGTTTCAACAAGAACACTGAAGCTTTCTTT. The chain joins TRBV6-6 to TRBJ1-1; D is unclear. The CDR3 has 13 residues. Germline values: CDR1 MNHNY, CDR2 SVGAGI (reference sequence). Between the trimmed V and J ends, which lost 4 bases and 1 base, there was a span of 7 bases.

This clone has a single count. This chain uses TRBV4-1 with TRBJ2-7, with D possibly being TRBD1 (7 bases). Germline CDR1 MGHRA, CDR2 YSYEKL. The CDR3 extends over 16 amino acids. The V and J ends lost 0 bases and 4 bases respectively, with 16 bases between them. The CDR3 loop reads CASSQESRGAWYEQYF. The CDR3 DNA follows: TGCGCCAGCAGCCAAGAAAGCAGGGGGGCTTGGTACGAGCAGTACTTC.